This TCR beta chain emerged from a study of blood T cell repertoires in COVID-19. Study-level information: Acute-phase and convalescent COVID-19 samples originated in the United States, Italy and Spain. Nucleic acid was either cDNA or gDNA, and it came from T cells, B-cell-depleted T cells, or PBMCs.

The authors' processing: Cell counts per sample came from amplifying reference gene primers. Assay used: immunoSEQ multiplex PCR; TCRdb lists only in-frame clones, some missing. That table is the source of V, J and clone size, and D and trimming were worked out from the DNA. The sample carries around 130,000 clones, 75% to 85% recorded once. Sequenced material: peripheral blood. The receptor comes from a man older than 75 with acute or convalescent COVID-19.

The CDR3 is CSVGRTGRGNEQFF. CDR3 nucleotide sequence: TGCAGCGTTGGAAGGACAGGGAGAGGCAATGAGCAGTTCTTC. V usage is TRBV29-1 and J usage is TRBJ2-1, with TRBD1 matching over 8 bases. The J segment lost 6 bases and the V segment lost 4 bases, leaving 8 bases of the junction unmatched. The germline V gene has CDR1 SQVTM and CDR2 ANQGSEA. This CDR3 has 14 residues.